This T cell receptor (beta chain) was profiled in a study of cytomegalovirus exposure and HLA in healthy donors. Points from the study as a whole: 150 to 200 TCR beta chains were listed as cytomegalovirus-associated. Most TCR sequences showed up rarely, but some public TCRs showed up in many donors. In vitro checks showed that a few CMV-associated chains really do target CMV antigens. Accurate prediction of HLA-A and HLA-B alleles (for most subjects) was reportedly achieved from TCR beta sequences.

This clone was recorded a few times. Its antigen is unidentified. CDR1 is GTSNPN, CDR2 SVGIG, per germline (reference sequence). The CDR3 consists of 13 residues. The V end lost 5 bases, the J end lost 2 bases, and 13 bases lay between the germline ends. Primers included in the PCR were 60 Vbeta and 13 Jbeta primers. Assay: immunoSEQ multiplex PCR; the TCRdb copy retains only in-frame clones and omits some. Of more than 70,000 clones listed, roughly 80% are singletons. The chain combines TRBV30 with TRBJ2-7; possible D gene TRBD2, 6 bases. Source material: PBMCs. The receptor comes from a man aged 35-49 years in good health and CMV-seronegative. In DNA, the CDR3 is TGTGCCTGGTGCCGGGACTCGCCCTACGAGCAGTACTTC. Protein sequence: CAWCRDSPYEQYF.